This T cell receptor beta chain was found in a study of OX40 agonist ivuxolimab in advanced cancers. Between the trimmed V and J ends, which lost 4 bases and 6 bases, there was a span of 24 bases. Germline V lookup: CDR1 SGHDT, CDR2 YYEEEE. CDR3 length: 17 amino acids. Some clones are missing from TCRdb's copy, which holds only in-frame ones; the method was immunoSEQ multiplex PCR. The sample has over 70,000 clones, 80% to 90% seen once. This material consisted of CD4+ or CD8+ T cells sorted from blood, taken in a trial of the OX40 agonist ivuxolimab. The receptor was isolated from an adult with an advanced solid tumor such as melanoma, head and neck, liver or kidney cancer. V gene TRBV5-6 combines with J gene TRBJ2-3, with D perhaps TRBD1 (6 bases). The DNA of the CDR3 is TGTGCCAGCAGCAGAGACGACAGGACCTTTCGGTTCGATACGCAGTATTTT. Translation: CASSRDDRTFRFDTQYF.